Reported below is one TCR beta chain. Its antigen remains undetermined. Base-call qualities are not available, and no considerably larger clone is one nucleotide away. The data derive from a study of T cell responses to AZD1222 COVID-19 vaccine (dated by TCRdb to the early 2020s). A note on the overall study: AZD1222 recipients whose second dose came at about 4 weeks and those whose second dose came at about 12 weeks were combined into one group, since spike-specific TCR depth and breadth did not differ between the two schedules. A total of 233 trial participants underwent TCR sequencing, of whom 200 to 220 received two doses of AZD1222 and around 26 received two doses of the MenACWY control vaccine. Enrollment into the trials was organized by age into subgroups of 18-55, 56-69 and 70-plus years, and those subgroups contained around 150, 28 and 57 TCR-sequenced participants, respectively. Findings and caveats that apply to the study as a whole: Spike-specific TCR breadth and depth rose significantly after two AZD1222 doses compared with day 0 and with MenACWY recipients. CD4 TCRs associated with the vaccine covered the entire spike protein, and the dominant responses were in regions 160-218 and 743-854. Participants were mostly white British, with more females than males. The authors suggested clonal diversity may have been underestimated. Conclusions about previously exposed vaccinees are limited, since just six AZD1222 recipients were seropositive for SARS-CoV-2 at baseline. No day 14 peak-response samples were available, so repertoires were characterized only after the peak T cell response. Reportedly, close to half of the unique spike-specific TCRs recognized epitopes lying outside the regions that are mutated in the B.1.351 and B.1.1.7 variants. The 56-69-year group was small, and its depth increase did not reach significance, likely because of low power.

Trimming leaves V shorter by 0 bases and J shorter by 7 bases, with the junction holding 6 bases beyond the gene matches. Inclusive of the bounding cysteine and phenylalanine, the CDR3 is 15 residues long. Only the CDR3 portion is preserved as DNA: 45 bases, with reading frame beginning at the first base. In the germline V gene (reference sequence), CDR1 corresponds to LGHDT and CDR2 to YNNKEL. Reading the label with the study, this specimen's time point is: baseline before first vaccination. Vaccinee samples were obtained from the UK trials COV001 and COV002, which included a single-blind randomized controlled phase 2/3 trial of AZD1222 (ChAdOx1 nCoV-19) in healthy adults. For TCRbeta chain sequencing, PBMC samples from trial participants were taken at day 0 and at day 28 after the second dose. The CDR3 regions of human TCRbeta chains were subjected to immunosequencing. In the original analysis: TCRs in the repertoires were compared against a reference library of SARS-CoV-2-specific TCRs that had been generated with the MIRA antigen-specificity platform. Breadth meant the fraction of unique TCRs that were SARS-CoV-2-associated, whereas depth meant the fraction of total T cells that were SARS-CoV-2-associated. Using the MIRA data, each spike-specific TCR was mapped to the spike region that the TCR reacts to and placed in a CD4 or CD8 class. Log10-transformed breadth and depth values were compared by one-way ANOVA with Sidak's multiple comparisons tests. TCRdb took over this immuneACCESS table, retaining in-frame rearrangements with V and J assigned. Such tables are incomplete; in checked studies, under half of the missing clones stem from an unresolved V gene, and the remainder is unexplained. Clonal size and the V and J genes are those of that table, whereas D and trimming came from the DNA. This sample holds under 200,000 clones; roughly nine tenths were observed only once. Approximately 2% of the sample is taken by the ten largest.

The rearranged chain carries TRBV3-1 (or the pseudogene TRBV3-2) and TRBJ1-5, with TRBD1 identical over 7 junction bases. The TCR was taken from an adult in good health. Here the sequenced sample was peripheral blood, taken on day 0 of AZD1222 vaccination. CDR3 protein: CASSQDPGGNQPQHF. The nucleotides are TGTGCCAGCAGCCAAGACCCAGGGGGGAACCAGCCCCAGCATTTT.